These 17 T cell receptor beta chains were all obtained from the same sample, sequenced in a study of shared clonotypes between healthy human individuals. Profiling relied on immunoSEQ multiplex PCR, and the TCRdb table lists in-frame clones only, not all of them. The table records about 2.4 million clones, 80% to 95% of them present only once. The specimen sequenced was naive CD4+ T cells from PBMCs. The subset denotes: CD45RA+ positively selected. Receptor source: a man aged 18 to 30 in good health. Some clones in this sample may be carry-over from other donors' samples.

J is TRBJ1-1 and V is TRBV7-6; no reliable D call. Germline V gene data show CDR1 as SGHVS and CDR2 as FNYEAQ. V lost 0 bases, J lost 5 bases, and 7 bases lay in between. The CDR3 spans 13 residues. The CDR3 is CASSLAQRTEAFF. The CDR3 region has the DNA TGTGCCAGCAGCTTAGCCCAGAGGACTGAAGCTTTCTTT.

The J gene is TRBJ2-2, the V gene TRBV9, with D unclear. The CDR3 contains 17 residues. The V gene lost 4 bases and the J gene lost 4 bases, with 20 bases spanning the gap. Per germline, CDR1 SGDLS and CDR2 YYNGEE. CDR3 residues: CASSPSLLGRGTGELFF. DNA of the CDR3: TGTGCCAGCAGCCCCTCCCTTTTGGGCCGTGGCACCGGGGAGCTGTTTTTT.

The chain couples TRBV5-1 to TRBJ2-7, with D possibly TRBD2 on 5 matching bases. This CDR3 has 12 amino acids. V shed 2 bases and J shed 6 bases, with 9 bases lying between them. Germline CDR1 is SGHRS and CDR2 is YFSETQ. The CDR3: CASSLSLAEQYF. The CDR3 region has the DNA TGCGCCAGCAGCTTAAGCCTAGCCGAGCAGTACTTC.

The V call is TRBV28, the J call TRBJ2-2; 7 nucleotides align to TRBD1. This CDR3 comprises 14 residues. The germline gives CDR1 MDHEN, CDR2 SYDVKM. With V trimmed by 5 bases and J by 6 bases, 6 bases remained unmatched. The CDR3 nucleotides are TGTGCCAGCAGTATACAGGGGTCGGCCGGGGAGCTGTTTTTT. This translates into CASSIQGSAGELFF.

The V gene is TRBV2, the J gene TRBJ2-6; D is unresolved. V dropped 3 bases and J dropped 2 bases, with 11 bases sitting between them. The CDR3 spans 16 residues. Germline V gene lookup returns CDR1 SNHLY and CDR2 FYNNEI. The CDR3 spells CASSENFLAGANVLTF. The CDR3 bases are TGTGCCAGCAGTGAGAACTTTTTGGCTGGGGCCAACGTCCTGACTTTC.

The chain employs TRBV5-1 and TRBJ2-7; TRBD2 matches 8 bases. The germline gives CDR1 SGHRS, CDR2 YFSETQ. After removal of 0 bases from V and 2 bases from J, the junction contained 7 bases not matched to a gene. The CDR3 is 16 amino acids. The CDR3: CASSLASPGGPYEQYF. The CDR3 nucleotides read TGCGCCAGCAGCTTGGCCTCCCCGGGAGGGCCCTACGAGCAGTACTTC.

The CDR3 sequence is CASSSLQGPVGTQYF. As DNA, the CDR3 is TGTGCCAGCAGTTCCCTACAGGGACCTGTGGGGACCCAGTACTTC. This chain links TRBV6-5 with TRBJ2-5; D is possibly TRBD1 (6 bases). V was pared by 4 bases and J by 7 bases, with 19 bases between. Germline V lookup: CDR1 MNHEY, CDR2 SVGAGI. This CDR3 has 15 amino acids.

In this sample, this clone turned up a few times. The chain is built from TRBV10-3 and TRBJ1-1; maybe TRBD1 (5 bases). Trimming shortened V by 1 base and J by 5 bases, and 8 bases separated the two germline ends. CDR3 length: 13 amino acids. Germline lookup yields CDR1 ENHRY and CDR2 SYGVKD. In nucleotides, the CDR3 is TGTGCCATCAGTGAGTTCAGGGAAACTGAAGCTTTCTTT. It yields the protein CAISEFRETEAFF.

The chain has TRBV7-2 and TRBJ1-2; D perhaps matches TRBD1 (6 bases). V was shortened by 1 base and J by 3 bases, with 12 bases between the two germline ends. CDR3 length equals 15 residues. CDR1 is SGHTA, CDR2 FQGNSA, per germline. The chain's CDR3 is CASSLGGGWDYGYTF. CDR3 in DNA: TGTGCCAGCAGCTTAGGAGGGGGGTGGGACTATGGCTACACCTTC.

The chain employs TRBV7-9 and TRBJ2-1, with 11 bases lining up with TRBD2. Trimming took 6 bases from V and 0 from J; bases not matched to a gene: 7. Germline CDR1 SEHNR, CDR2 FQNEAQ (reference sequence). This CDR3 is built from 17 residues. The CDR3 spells CASSWPSGRSSYNEQFF. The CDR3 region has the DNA TGTGCCAGCAGTTGGCCTAGCGGGAGGAGCTCCTACAATGAGCAGTTCTTC.

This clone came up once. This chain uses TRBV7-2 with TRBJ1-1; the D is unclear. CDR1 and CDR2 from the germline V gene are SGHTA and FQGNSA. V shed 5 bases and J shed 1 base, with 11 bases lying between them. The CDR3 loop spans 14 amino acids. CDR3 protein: CASSIGPENTEAFF. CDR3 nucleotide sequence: TGTGCCAGCAGCATAGGGCCCGAGAACACTGAAGCTTTCTTT.

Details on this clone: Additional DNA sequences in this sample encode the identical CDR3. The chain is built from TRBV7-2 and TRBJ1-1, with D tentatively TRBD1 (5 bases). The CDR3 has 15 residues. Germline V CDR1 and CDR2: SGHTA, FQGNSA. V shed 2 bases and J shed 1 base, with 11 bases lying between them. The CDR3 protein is CASSLYPQGNTEAFF. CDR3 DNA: TGTGCCAGCAGCTTATATCCCCAGGGGAACACTGAAGCTTTCTTT.

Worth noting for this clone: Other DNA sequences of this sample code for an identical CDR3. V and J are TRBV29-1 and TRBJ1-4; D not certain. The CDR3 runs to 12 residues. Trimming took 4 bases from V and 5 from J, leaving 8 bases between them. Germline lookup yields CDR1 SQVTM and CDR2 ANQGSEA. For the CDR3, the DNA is TGCAGCGTTGTATCCGGCAATGAAAAACTGTTTTTT. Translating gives CSVVSGNEKLFF.

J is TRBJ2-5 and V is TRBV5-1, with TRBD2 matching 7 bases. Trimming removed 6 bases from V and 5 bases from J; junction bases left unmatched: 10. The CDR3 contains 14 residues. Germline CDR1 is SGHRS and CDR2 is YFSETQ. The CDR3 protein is CASMRGGSGETQYF. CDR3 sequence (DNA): TGCGCCAGCATGCGGGGAGGGTCAGGCGAGACCCAGTACTTC.

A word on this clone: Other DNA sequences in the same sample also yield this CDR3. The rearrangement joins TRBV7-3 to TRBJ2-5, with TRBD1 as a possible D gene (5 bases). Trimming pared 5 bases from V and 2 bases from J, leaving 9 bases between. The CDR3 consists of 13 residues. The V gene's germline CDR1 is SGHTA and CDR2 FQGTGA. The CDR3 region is CASSPAGQETQYF. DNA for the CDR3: TGTGCCAGCAGCCCCGCAGGGCAAGAGACCCAGTACTTC.

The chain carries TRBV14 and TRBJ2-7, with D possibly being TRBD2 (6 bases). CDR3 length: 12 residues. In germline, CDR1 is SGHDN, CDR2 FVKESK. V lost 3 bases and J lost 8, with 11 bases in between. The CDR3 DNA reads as TGTGCCAGCAGCCAGGGGACTTACCAGCAGTACTTC. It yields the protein CASSQGTYQQYF.

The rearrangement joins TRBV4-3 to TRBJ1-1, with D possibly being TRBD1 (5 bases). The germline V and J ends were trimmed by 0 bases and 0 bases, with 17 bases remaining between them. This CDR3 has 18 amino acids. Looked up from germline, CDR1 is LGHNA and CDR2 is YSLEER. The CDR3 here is CASSQDTGRSLMNTEAFF. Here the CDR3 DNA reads TGCGCCAGCAGCCAAGATACGGGACGGAGTCTCATGAACACTGAAGCTTTCTTT.